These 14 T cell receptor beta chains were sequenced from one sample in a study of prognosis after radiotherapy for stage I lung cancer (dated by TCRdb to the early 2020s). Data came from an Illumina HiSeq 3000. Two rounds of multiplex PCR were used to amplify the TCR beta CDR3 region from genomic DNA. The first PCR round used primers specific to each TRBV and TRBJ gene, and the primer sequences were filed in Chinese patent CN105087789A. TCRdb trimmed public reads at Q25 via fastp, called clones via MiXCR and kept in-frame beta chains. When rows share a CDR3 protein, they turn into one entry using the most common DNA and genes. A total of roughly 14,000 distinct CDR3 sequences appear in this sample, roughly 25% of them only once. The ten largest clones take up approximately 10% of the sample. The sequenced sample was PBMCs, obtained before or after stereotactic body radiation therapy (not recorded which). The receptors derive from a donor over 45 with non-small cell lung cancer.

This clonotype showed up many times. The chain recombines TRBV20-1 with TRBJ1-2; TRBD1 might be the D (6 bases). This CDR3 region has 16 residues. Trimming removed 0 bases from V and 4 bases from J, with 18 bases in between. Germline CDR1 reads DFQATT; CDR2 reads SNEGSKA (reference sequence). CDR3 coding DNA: TGCAGTGCTAGAGATCCTTTTTTCCGGGACACCTATGGCTACACCTTC. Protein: CSARDPFFRDTYGYTF.

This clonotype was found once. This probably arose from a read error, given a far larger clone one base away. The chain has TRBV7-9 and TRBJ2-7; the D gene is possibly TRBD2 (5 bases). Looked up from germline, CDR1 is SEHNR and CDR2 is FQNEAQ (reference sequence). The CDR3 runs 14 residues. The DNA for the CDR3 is TGTGCCATCAGCTTAGTGGCGGGCCCCTACGAGCAGTACTTC. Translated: CAISLVAGPYEQYF.

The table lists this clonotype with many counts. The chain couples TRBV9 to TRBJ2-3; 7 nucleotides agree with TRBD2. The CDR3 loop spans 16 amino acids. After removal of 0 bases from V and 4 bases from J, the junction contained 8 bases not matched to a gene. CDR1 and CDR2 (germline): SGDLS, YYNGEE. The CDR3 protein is CASSVGAGEWADTQYF. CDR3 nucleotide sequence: TGTGCCAGCAGCGTAGGGGCGGGAGAGTGGGCAGATACGCAGTATTTT.

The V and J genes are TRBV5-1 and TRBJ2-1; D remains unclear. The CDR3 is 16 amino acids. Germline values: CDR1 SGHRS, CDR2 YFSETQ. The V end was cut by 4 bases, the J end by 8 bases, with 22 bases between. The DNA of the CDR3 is TGCGCCAGCAGCCTAGGGTCCGGCGGATGGCTCGATGAGCAGTTCTTC. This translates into CASSLGSGGWLDEQFF. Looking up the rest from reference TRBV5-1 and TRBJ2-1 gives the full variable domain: KAGVTQTPRYLIKTRGQQVTLSCSPISGHRSVSWYQQTPGQGLQFLFEYFSETQRNKGNFPGRFSGRQFSNSRSEMNVSTLELGDSALYLCASSLGSGGWLDEQFFGPGTRLTVL.

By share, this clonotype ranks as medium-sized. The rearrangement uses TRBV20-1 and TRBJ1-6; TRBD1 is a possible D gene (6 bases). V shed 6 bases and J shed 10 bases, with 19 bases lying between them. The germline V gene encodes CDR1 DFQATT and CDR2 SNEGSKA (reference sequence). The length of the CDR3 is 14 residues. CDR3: CSAGKGVLGSPLHF. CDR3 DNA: TGCAGTGCCGGAAAGGGGGTCCTTGGGTCACCCCTCCACTTT.

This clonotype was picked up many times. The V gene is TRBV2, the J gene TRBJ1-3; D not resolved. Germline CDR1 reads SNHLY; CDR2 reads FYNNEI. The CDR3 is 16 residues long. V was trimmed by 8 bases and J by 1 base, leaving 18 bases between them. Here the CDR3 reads CASAGGRLDSGNTIYF. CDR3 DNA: TGTGCCAGCGCAGGAGGGAGGCTTGATTCTGGAAACACCATATATTTT.

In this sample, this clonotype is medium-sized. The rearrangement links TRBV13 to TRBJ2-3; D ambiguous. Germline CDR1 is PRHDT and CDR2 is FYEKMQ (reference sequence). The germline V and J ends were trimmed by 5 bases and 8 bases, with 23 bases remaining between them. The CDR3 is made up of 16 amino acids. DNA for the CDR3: TGTGCCAGCAGCCCACCCCCGGCTTCCGCATTATTTACGCAGTATTTT. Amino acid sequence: CASSPPPASALFTQYF.

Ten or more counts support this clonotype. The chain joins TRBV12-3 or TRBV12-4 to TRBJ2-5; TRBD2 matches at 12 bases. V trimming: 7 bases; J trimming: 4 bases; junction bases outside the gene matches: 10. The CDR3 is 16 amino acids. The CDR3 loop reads CASKKELAGGRETQYF. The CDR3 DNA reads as TGTGCCAGCAAGAAGGAACTAGCGGGAGGTCGAGAGACCCAGTACTTC.

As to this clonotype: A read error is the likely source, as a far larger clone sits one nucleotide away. Here the CDR3 DNA reads TGTGCCAGCGGTTCCTACAATGAGCAGTTCTTC. Amino acid sequence: CASGSYNEQFF. The chain uses TRBV28 and TRBJ2-1; D is undetermined. Germline-derived CDR1 and CDR2 are MDHEN and SYDVKM. The CDR3 covers 11 residues. The V gene lost 8 bases and the J gene lost 1 base, with 3 bases spanning the gap.

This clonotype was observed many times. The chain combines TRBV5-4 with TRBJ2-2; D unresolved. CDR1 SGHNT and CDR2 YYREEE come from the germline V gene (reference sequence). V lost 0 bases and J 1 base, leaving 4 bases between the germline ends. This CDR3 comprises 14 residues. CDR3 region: CASSLGGNTGELFF. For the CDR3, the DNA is TGTGCCAGCAGCTTGGGTGGGAACACCGGGGAGCTGTTTTTT.

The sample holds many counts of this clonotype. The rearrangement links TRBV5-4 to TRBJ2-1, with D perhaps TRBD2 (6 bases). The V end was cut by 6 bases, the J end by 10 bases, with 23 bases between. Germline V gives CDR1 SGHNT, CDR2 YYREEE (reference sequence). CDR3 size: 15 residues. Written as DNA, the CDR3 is TGTGCCAGCACGATTTCCGGGAGTGGGACCAGAGAGCAGTTCTTC. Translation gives CASTISGSGTREQFF.

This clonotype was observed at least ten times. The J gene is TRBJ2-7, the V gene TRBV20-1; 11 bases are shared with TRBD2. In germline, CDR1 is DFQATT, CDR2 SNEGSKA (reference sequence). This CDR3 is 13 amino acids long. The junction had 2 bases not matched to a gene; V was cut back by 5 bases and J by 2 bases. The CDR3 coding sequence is TGCAGTGCTCTTAGCGGGAGGGCCTACGAGCAGTACTTC. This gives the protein CSALSGRAYEQYF.

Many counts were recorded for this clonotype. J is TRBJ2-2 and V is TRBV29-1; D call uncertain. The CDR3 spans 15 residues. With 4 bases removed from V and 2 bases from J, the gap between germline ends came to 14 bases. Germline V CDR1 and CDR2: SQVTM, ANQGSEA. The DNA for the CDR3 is TGCAGCGTTGCCCTAGTGGATCACAACACCGGGGAGCTGTTTTTT. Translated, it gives CSVALVDHNTGELFF.

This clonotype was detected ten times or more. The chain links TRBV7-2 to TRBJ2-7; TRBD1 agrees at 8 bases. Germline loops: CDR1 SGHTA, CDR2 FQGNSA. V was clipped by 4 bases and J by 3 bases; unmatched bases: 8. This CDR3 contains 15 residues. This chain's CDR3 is CASSSGRDRSYEQYF. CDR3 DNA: TGTGCCAGCAGCTCCGGCCGGGACAGGAGCTACGAGCAGTACTTC.